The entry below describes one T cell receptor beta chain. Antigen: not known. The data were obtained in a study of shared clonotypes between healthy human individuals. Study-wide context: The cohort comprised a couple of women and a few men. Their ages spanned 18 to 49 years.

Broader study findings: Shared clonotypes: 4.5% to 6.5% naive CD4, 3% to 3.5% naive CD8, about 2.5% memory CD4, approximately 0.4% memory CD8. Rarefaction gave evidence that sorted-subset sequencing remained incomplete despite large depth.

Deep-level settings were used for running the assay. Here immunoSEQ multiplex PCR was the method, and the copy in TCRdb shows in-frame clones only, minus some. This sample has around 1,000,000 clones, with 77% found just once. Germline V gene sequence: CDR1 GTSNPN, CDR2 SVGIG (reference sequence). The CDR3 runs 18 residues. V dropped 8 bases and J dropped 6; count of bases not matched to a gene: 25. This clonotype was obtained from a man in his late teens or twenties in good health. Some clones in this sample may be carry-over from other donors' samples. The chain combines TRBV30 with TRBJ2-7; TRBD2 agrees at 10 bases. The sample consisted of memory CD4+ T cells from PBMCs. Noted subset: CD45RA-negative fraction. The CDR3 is CALGSGRAGSGFASEQYF. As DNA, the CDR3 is TGTGCCCTGGGGAGCGGGAGGGCCGGTAGCGGGTTCGCGAGCGAGCAGTACTTC.